This paragraph reports one T cell receptor beta chain. Its antigen is still unknown. This sample was included in a study of T cells in Graves' hyperthyroidism and ophthalmopathy. Across the whole study: Peripheral blood draws took place at initial diagnosis, ahead of any treatment. Study-level findings and limits: The model foresaw ophthalmopathy a median about 6.1 months prior to onset.

Researchers amplified the TCR beta CDR3 regions from RNA transcripts. Carried out on the TCR CDR3, a first-round RT-PCR used the HTBI primer set. TCRdb called the multiplex PCR reads again in MiXCR, with one record for every CDR3 protein. The table shows 800,000 or so distinct CDR3 sequences, with over 35% occurring only once. Patients aged 18 to 65 had newly diagnosed hyperthyroidism of under 2 months' duration. Looked up from germline, CDR1 is SNHLY and CDR2 is FYNNEI. Trimming removed 5 bases from V and 4 bases from J; junction bases left unmatched: 7. This CDR3 has 14 residues. The chain joins TRBV2 to TRBJ2-5, with 7 nucleotides matching TRBD1. The sequencing input was blood. This clonotype was obtained from a man between 18 and 35 years old with Graves' hyperthyroidism. The CDR3 DNA reads as TGTGCCAGCAGTTACTCGGGACAGCCAGAGACCCAGTACTTC. Encoded protein: CASSYSGQPETQYF.